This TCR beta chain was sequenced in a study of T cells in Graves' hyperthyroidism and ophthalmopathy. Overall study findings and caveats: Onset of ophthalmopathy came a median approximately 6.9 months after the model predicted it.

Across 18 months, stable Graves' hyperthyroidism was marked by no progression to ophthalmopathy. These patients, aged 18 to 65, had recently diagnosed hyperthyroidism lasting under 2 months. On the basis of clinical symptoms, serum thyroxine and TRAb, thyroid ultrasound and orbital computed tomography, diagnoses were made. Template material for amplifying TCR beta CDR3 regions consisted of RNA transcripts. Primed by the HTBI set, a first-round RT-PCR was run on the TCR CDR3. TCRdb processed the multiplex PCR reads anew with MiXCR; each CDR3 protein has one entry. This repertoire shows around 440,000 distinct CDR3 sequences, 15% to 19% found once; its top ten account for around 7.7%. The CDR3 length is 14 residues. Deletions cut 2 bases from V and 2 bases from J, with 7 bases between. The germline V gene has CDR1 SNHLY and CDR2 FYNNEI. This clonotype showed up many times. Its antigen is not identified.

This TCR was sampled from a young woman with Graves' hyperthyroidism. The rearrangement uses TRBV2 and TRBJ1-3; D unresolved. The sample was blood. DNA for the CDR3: TGTGCCAGCAGTGAATGGGGTGCTGGAAACACCATATATTTT. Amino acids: CASSEWGAGNTIYF.